A single TCR beta chain is shown here with its context. This specimen belongs to a study of T-cell reconstitution after alpha-beta-depleted transplantation in children. The length of the CDR3 is 14 residues. Trimming shortened V by 4 bases and J by 2 bases, and 12 bases separated the two germline ends. Unique molecular identifiers were built into the TCRbeta library. TCRdb re-derived calls from the PCR reads in MiXCR, one entry per CDR3 protein. The data show around 370,000 distinct CDR3 sequences, 10% seen once. The sequence was obtained from a human donor who donated a stem cell graft to a child with acute lymphoblastic leukemia. The sequences come from PBMCs from the stem cell graft donor, collected from the stem cell graft. The V call is TRBV12-3 or TRBV12-4, the J call TRBJ2-7; D is tentatively TRBD1 or TRBD2 (5 bases each). CDR3 sequence: CASSSVQGPYEQYF. The DNA of the CDR3 is TGTGCCAGCAGTTCTGTCCAGGGACCCTACGAGCAGTACTTC.